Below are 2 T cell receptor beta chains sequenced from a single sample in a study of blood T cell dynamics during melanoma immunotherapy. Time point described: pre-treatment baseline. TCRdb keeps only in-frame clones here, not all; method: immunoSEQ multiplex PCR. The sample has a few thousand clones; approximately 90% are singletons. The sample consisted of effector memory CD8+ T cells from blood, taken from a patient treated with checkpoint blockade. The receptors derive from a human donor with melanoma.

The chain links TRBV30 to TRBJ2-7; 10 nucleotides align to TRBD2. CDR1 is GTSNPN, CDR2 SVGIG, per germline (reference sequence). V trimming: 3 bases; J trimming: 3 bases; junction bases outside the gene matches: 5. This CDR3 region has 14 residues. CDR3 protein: CAWRLSGRIYEQYF. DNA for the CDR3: TGTGCCTGGAGGCTTAGCGGGAGGATCTACGAGCAGTACTTC.

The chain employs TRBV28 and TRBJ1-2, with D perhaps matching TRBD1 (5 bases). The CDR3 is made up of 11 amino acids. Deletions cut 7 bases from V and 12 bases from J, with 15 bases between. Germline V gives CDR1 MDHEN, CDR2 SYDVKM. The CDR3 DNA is TGTGCCAGCATTCCGGGACTATGGGACACCTTC. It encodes CASIPGLWDTF.